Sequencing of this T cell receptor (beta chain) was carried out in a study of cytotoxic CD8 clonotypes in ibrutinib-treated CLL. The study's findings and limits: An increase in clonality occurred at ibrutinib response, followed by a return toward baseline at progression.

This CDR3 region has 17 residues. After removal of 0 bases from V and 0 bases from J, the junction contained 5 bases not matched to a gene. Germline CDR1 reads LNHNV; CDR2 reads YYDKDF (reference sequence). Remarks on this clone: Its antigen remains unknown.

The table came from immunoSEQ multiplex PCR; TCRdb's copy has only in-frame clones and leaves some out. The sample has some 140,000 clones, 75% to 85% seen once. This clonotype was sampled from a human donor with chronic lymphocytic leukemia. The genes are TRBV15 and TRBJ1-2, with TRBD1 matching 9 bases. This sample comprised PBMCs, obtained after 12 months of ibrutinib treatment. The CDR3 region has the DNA TGTGCCACCAGCAGAGACCGACAGGGGGTGGCTAACTATGGCTACACCTTC. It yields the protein CATSRDRQGVANYGYTF.